This paragraph reports one TCR beta chain. The data were taken from a study of blood T cell repertoires in COVID-19. Overall study: The cDNA or gDNA used as material had been derived from T cells, B-cell-depleted T cells, or PBMCs.

The germline V and J ends were trimmed by 5 bases and 0 bases, with 10 bases remaining between them. Germline lookup yields CDR1 LNHNV and CDR2 YYDKDF (reference sequence). The CDR3 consists of 14 residues. Per the authors' pipeline: Nucleated cell number was recorded as an estimate derived from reference gene primer amplification. Libraries were prepared by immunoSEQ multiplex PCR; TCRdb keeps only in-frame clonotypes and omits some of them. Clone size and the V and J calls come from that table; the DNA yielded D and trimming. The sample includes about 120,000 clones, 60% to 85% of them seen just once.

This receptor was obtained from a man aged 70 or older with acute or convalescent COVID-19. The sequenced sample was peripheral blood. The V gene is TRBV15, the J gene TRBJ1-1, with D hard to call. Here the CDR3 DNA reads TGTGCCACCAGCGCGATCCAAATGAACACTGAAGCTTTCTTT. This encodes CATSAIQMNTEAFF.